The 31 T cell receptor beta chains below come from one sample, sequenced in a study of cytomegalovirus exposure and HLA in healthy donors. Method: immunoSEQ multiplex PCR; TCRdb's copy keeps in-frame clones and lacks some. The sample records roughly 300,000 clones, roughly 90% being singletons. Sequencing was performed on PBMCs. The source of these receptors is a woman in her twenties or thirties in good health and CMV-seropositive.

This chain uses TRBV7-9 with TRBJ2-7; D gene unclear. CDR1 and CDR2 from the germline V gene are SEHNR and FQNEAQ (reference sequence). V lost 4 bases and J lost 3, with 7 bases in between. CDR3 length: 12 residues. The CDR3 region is CASSSASYEQYF. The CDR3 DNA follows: TGTGCCAGCAGCTCGGCCAGCTACGAGCAGTACTTC.

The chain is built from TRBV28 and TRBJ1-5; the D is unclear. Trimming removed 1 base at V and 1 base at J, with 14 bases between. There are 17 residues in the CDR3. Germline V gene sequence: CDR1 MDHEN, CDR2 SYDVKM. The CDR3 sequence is CASSLYGATSSNQPQHF. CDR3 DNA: TGTGCCAGCAGTTTATACGGCGCGACATCCAGCAATCAGCCCCAGCATTTT. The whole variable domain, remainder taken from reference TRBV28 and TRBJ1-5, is DVKVTQSSRYLVKRTGEKVFLECVQDMDHENMFWYRQDPGLGLRLIYFSYDVKMKEKGDIPEGYSVSREKKERFSLILESASTNQTSMYLCASSLYGATSSNQPQHFGDGTRLSIL.

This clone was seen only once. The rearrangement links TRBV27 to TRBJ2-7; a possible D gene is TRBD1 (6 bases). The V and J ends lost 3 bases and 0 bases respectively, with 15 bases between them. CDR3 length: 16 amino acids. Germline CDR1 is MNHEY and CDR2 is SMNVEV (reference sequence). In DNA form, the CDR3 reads TGTGCCAGCAGTTTGGGGGCCAGCGGAGCCTCCTACGAGCAGTACTTC. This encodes CASSLGASGASYEQYF.

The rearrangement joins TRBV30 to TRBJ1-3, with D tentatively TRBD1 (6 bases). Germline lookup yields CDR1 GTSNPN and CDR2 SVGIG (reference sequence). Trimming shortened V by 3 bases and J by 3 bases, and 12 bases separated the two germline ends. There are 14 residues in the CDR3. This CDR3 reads CAWRQGLIGNTIYF. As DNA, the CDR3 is TGTGCCTGGAGACAGGGTTTAATTGGAAACACCATATATTTT.

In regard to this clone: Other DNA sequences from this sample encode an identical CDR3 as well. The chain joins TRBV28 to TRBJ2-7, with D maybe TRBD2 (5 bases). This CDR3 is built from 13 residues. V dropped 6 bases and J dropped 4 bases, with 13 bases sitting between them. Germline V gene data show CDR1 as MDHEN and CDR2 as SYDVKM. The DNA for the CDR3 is TGTGCCAGCAGCCTTCGAGGGCCATACGAGCAGTACTTC. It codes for CASSLRGPYEQYF.

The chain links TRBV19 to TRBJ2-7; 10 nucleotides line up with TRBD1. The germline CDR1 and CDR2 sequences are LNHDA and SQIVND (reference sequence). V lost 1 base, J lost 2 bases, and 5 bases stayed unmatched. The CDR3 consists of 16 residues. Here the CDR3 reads CASSIVFDRGPYEQYF. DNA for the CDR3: TGTGCCAGTAGTATAGTTTTTGACAGGGGGCCCTACGAGCAGTACTTC.

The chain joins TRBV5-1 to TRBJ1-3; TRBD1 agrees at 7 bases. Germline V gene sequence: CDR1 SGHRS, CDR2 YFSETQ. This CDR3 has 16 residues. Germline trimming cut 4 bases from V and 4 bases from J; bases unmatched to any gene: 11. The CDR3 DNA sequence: TGCGCCAGCAGCCTCGCTCGACAGGGTCTCGGAAACACCATATATTTT. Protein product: CASSLARQGLGNTIYF.

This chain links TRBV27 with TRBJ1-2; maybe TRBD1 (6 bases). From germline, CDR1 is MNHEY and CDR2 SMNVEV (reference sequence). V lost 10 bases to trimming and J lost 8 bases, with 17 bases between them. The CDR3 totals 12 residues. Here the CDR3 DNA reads TGTGCCACCTACGACAGCAGGGGCGGCTACACCTTC. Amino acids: CATYDSRGGYTF.

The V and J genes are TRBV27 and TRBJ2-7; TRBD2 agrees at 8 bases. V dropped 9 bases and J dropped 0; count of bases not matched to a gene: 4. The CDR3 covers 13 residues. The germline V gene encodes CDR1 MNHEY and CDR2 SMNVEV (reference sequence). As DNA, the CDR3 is TGTGCCAGTCGGGGGGGCCTCTCCTACGAGCAGTACTTC. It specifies CASRGGLSYEQYF.

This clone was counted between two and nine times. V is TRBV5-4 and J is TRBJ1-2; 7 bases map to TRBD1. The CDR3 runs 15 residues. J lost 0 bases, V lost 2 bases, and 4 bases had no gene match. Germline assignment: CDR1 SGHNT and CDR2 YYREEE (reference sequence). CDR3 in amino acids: CASSFTGASNYGYTF. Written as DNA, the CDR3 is TGTGCCAGCAGCTTCACAGGGGCCTCTAACTATGGCTACACCTTC.

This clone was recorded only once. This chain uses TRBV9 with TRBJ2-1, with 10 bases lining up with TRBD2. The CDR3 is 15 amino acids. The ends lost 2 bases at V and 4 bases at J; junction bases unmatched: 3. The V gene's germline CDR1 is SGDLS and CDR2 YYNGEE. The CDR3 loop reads CASSVTSGAYNEQFF. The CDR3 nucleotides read TGTGCCAGCAGCGTTACTAGCGGGGCTTACAATGAGCAGTTCTTC.

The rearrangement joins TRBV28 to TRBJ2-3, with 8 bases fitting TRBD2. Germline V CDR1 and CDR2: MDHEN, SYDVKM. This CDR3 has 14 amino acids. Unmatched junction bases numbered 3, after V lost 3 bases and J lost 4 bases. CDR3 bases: TGTGCCAGCAGTTTTGCTAGCGGGCCAGATACGCAGTATTTT. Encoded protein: CASSFASGPDTQYF.

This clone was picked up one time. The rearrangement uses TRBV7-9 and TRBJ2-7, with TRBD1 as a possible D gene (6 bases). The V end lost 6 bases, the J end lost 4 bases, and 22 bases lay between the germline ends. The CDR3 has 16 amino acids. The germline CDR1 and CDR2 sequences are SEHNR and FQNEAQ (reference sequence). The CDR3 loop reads CASSQGPGTLHYEQYF. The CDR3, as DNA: TGTGCCAGCAGTCAAGGTCCCGGGACACTACATTACGAGCAGTACTTC. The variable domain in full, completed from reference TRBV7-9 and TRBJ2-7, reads DTGVSQNPRHKITKRGQNVTFRCDPISEHNRLYWYRQTLGQGPEFLTYFQNEAQLEKSRLLSDRFSAERPKGSFSTLEIQRTEQGDSAMYLCASSQGPGTLHYEQYFGPGTRLTVT.

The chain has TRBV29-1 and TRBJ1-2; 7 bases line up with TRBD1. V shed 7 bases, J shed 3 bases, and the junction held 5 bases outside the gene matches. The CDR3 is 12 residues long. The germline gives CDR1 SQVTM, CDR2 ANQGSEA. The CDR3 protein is CSALTGDYGYTF. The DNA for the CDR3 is TGCAGCGCACTAACAGGGGACTATGGCTACACCTTC.

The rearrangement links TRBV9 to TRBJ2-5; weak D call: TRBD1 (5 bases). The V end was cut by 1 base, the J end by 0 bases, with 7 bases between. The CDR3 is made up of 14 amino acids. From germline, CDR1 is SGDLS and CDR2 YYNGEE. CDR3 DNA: TGTGCCAGCAGCGTAACAGGCCACCAAGAGACCCAGTACTTC. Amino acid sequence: CASSVTGHQETQYF.

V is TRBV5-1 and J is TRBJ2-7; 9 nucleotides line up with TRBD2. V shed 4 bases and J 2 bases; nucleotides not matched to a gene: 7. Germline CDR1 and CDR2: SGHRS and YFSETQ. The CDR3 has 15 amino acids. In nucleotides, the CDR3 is TGCGCCAGCAGCCAAGAGCGGGGGGCACCCTACGAGCAGTACTTC. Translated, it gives CASSQERGAPYEQYF. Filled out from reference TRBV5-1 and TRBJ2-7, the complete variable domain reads KAGVTQTPRYLIKTRGQQVTLSCSPISGHRSVSWYQQTPGQGLQFLFEYFSETQRNKGNFPGRFSGRQFSNSRSEMNVSTLELGDSALYLCASSQERGAPYEQYFGPGTRLTVT.

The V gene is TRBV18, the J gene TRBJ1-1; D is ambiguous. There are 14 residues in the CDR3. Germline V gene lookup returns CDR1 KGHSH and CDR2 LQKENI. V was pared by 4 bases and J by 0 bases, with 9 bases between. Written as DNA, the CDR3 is TGTGCCAGCTCACTAGCGAGGGTGAACACTGAAGCTTTCTTT. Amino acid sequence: CASSLARVNTEAFF.

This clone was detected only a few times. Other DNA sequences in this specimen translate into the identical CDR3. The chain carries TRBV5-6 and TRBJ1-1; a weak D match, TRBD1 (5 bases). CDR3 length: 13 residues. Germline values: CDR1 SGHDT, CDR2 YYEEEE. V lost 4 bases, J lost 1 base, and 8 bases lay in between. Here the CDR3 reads CASSRDRNTEAFF. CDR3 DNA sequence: TGTGCCAGCAGCCGCGACAGGAACACTGAAGCTTTCTTT.

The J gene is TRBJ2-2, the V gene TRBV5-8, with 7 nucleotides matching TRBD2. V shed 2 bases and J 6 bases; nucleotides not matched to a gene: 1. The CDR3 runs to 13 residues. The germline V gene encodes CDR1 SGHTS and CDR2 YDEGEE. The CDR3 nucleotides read TGTGCCAGCAGCTTTCGGGGGGCCGGGGAGCTGTTTTTT. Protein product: CASSFRGAGELFF. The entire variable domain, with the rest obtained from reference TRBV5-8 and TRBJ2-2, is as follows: EAGVTQSPTHLIKTRGQQATLRCSPISGHTSVYWYQQALGLGLQFLLWYDEGEERNRGNFPPRFSGRQFPNYSSELNVNALELEDSALYLCASSFRGAGELFFGEGSRLTVL.

The CDR3 sequence is CASSLPEGYEQYF. The CDR3 DNA sequence: TGTGCCAGCAGCTTACCTGAGGGGTACGAGCAGTACTTC. The chain is built from TRBV7-9 and TRBJ2-7; D possibly matches TRBD1 or TRBD2 (5 bases each). V shed 2 bases and J shed 4 bases, with 9 bases lying between them. The CDR3 has 13 residues. Germline V gives CDR1 SEHNR, CDR2 FQNEAQ (reference sequence).

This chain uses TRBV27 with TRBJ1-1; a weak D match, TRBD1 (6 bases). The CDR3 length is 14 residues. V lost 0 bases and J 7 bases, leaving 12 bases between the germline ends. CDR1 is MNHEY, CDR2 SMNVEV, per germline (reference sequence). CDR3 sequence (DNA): TGTGCCAGCAGTTTATCAGGGGGTCTTGGTGAAGCTTTCTTT. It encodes CASSLSGGLGEAFF.

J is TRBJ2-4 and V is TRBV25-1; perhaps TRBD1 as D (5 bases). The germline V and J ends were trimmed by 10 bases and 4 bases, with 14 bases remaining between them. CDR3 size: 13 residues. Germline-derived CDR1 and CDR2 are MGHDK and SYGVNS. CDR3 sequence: CATSQDRKNIQYF. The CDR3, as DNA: TGTGCCACCTCCCAAGACAGAAAAAACATTCAGTACTTC.

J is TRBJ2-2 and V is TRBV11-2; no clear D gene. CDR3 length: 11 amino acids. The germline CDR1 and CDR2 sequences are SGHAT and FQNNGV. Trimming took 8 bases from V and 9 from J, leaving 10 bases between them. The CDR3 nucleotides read TGTGCCAGCTCTCCCCGCCGGGAGCTGTTTTTT. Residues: CASSPRRELFF.

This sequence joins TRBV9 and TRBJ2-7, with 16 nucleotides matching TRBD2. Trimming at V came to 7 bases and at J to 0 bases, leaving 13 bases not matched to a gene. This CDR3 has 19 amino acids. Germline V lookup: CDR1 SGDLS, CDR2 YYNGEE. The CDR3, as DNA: TGTGCCAGCCAAGTCGGGGGACTAGCGGGAGGGGCTAGCTCCTACGAGCAGTACTTC. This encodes CASQVGGLAGGASSYEQYF.

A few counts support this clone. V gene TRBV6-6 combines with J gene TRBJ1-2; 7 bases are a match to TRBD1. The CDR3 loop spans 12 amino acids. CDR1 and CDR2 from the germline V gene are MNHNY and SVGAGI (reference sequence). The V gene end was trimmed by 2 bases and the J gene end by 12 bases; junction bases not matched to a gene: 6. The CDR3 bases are TGTGCCAGCAGTTACCCTGGACAGGAAAACACCTTC. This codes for CASSYPGQENTF.

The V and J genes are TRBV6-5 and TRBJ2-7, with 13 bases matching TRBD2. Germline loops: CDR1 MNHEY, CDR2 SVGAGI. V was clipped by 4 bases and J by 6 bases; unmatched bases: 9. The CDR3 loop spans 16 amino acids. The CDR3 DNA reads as TGTGCCAGCAGTTTTTCCGGGACTAGCGGGACAGGCGAGCAGTACTTC. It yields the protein CASSFSGTSGTGEQYF.

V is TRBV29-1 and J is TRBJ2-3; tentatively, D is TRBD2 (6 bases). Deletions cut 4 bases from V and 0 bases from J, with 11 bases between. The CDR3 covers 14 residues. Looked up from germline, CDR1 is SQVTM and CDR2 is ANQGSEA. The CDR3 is CSVGVAASTDTQYF. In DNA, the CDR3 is TGCAGCGTTGGGGTAGCGGCTAGCACAGATACGCAGTATTTT.

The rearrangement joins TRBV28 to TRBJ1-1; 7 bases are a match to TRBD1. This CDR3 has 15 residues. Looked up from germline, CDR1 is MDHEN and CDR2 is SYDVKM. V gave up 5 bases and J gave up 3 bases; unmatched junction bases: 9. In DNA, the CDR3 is TGTGCCAGCAGTGGGGAGGGGGCGTGGGACACTGAAGCTTTCTTT. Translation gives CASSGEGAWDTEAFF.

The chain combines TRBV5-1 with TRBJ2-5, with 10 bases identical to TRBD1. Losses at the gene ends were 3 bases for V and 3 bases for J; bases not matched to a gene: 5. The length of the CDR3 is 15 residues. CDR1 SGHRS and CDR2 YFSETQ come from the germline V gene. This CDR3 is CASSSTGGSEETQYF. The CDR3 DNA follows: TGCGCCAGCAGCTCGACAGGGGGCTCAGAAGAGACCCAGTACTTC.

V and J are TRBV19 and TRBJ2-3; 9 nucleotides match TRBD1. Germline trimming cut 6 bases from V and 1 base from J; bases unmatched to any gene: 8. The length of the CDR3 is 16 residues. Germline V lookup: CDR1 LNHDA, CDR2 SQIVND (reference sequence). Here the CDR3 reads CASSSGTGLGTDTQYF. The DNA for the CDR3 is TGTGCCAGTAGCTCCGGGACAGGGCTGGGCACAGATACGCAGTATTTT.

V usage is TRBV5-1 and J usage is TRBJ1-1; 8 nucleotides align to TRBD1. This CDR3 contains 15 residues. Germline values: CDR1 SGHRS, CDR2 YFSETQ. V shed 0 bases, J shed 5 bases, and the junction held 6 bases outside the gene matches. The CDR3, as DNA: TGCGCCAGCAGCTTGGGGACAGGGAGGGTTACTGAAGCTTTCTTT. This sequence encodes CASSLGTGRVTEAFF.